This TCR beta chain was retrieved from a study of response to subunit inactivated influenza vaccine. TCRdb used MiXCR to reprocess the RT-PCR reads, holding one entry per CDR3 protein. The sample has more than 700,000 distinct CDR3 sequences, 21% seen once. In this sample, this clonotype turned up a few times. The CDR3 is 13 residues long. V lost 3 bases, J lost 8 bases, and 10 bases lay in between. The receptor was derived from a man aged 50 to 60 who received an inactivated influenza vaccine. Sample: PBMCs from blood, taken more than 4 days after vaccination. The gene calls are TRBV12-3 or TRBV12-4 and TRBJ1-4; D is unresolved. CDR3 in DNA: TGTGCCAGCAGTTTCGAAGGTGGGGAAAAACTGTTTTTT. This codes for CASSFEGGEKLFF.